This T cell receptor beta chain is drawn from a study of CD8+ T cells in alopecia areata. The wider study: Skin grafts from approximately 6-12-month-old C3H/HeJ donors with spontaneous alopecia were placed on approximately 6-11-week-old female C3H/HeJ mice.

RNA, once extracted, was reverse transcribed into cDNA for use as the sequencing template. Here immunoSEQ multiplex PCR was the method, and the copy in TCRdb shows in-frame clones only, minus some. Altogether about 270,000 clones were found in the sample, and no singletons occur. Pooled cells of cutaneous lymph node origin were sorted on CD4, CD8alpha, NKG2D, NKG2ACE and other markers. Germline CDR1 reads LGHNA; CDR2 reads YNLKQL (reference sequence). The CDR3 is made up of 15 amino acids. General study findings and limits: Clonality was higher in lesional than normal scalp, especially in alopecia totalis/universalis. There were also resident alphabeta T cells of normal skin sequenced in scalp samples.

As for this clone: The antigen is unknown. All gene names here are mouse names. The read terminates 4 residues before the CDR3 end, so the remaining end is supplied by the germline J gene. The identical CDR3 is also encoded by other nucleotide sequences in the sample.

The chain uses TRBV5 and TRBJ2-7; 11 nucleotides match TRBD1. Sequenced input: CD4+ T cells sorted from a lymph node. The receptor was derived from a C3H/HeJ mouse with alopecia areata. This line is of MHC haplotype H2-k. CDR3 sequence reads: CASSQGGTGGYEQYF. The sequenced CDR3 bases are TGTGCCAGCAGCCAAGGGGGGACAGGGGGGTAT.